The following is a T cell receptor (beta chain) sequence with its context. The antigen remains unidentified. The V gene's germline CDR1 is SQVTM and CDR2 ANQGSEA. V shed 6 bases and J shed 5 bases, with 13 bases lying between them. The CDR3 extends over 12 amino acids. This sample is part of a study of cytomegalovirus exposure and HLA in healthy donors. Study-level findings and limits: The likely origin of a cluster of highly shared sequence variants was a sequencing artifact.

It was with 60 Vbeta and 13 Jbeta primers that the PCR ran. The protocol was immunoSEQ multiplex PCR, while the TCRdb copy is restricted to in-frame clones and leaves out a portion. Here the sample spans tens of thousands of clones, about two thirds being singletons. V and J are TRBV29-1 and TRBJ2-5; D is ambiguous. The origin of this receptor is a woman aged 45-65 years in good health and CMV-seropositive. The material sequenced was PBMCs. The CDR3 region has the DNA TGCAGCGTGATAAGGAGTTCGGAGACCCAGTACTTC. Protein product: CSVIRSSETQYF.